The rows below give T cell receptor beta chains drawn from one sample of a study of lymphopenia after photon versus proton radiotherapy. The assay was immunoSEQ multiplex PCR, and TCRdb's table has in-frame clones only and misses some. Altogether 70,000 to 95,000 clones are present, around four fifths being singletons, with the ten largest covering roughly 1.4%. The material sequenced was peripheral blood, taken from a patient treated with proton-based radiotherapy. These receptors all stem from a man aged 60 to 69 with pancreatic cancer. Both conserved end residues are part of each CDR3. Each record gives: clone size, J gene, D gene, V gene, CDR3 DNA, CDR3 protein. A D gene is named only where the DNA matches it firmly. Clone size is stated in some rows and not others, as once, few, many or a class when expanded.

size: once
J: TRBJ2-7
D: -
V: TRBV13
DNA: TGTGCCAGCAGCTTAGGAGTAGGGCGGGCTGCCTCCTACGAGCAGTACTTC
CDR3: CASSLGVGRAASYEQYF

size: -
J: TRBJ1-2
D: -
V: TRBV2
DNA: TGTGCCAGCAGTGAAGGCAGCCTCGGTGTTGGCTACACCTTC
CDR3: CASSEGSLGVGYTF

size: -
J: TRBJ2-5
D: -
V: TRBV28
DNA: TGTGCCAGCAGTTGGGTGTTCAATAACCAAGAGACCCAGTACTTC
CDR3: CASSWVFNNQETQYF

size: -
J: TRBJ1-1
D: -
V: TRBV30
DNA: TGTGCCTGGAGATTTGGGGCTGAAGCTTTCTTT
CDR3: CAWRFGAEAFF

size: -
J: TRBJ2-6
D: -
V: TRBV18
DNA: TGTGCCAGCTCACCAACCGGGGCCAACGTCCTGACTTTC
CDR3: CASSPTGANVLTF

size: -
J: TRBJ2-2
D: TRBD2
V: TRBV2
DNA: TGTGCCAGCAGTGAAGCCCTAGCGGGAGCGGCCGGGGAGCTGTTTTTT
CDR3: CASSEALAGAAGELFF

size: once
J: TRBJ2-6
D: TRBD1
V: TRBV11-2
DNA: TGTGCCAGCAGGGATAATTGGGACAGACTCTCTGGGGCCAACGTCCTGACTTTC
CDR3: CASRDNWDRLSGANVLTF

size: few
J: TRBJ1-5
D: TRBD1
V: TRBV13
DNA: TGTGCCAGCAGCTTGGGGCAGGGGGGCAATCAGCCCCAGCATTTT
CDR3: CASSLGQGGNQPQHF

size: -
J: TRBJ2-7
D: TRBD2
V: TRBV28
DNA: TGTGCCAGCAGGAAGGGGACTAGCCCCATCCACGAGCAGTACTTC
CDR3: CASRKGTSPIHEQYF

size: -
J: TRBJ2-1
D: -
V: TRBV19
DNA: TGTGCCAGTACCGACCCCTTCTCTAGTGGCAATGAGCAGTTCTTC
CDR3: CASTDPFSSGNEQFF

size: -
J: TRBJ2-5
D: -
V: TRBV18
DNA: TGTGCCAGCTCACCGGGACTGGCCGAGACCCAGTACTTC
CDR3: CASSPGLAETQYF

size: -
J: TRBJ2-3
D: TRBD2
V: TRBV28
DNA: TGTGCCATAACCGGACTAGCGGGAGGTGCAGATACGCAGTATTTT
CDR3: CAITGLAGGADTQYF

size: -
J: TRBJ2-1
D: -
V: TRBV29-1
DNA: TGCAGGCTTAGTATTGGTATCGATGAGCAGTTCTTC
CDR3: CRLSIGIDEQFF

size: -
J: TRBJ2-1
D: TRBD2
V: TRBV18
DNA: TGTGCCAGCTCACCTCTGGGGGGGTCCTCCTACAATGAGCAGTTCTTC
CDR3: CASSPLGGSSYNEQFF

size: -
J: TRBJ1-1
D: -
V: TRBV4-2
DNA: TGTGCCAGCAGCCAAGATCTATCGGCGGGAACTGAAGCTTTCTTT
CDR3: CASSQDLSAGTEAFF

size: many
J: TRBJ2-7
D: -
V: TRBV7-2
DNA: TGTGCCAGCAGCTTAGCGGGGGCAGGAGGGGGCGCGGAGTACTTC
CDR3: CASSLAGAGGGAEYF

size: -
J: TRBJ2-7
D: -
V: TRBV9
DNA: TGTGCCAGCAGCGTAGCAGGAGGGGGCGGCTACGAGCAGTACTTC
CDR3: CASSVAGGGGYEQYF

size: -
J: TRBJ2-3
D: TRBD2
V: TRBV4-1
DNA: TGCGCCAGCAGCCAAAGCCCTATAGCGGGAGGATATACGCAGTATTTT
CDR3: CASSQSPIAGGYTQYF

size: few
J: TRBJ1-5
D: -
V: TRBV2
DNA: TGTGCCAGCAGTGAGGGAGGGTTGGGGAATCAGCCCCAGCATTTT
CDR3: CASSEGGLGNQPQHF

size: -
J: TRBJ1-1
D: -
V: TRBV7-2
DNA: TGTGCCAGCAGCTTGGGGCTCACTGAAGCTTTCTTT
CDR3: CASSLGLTEAFF